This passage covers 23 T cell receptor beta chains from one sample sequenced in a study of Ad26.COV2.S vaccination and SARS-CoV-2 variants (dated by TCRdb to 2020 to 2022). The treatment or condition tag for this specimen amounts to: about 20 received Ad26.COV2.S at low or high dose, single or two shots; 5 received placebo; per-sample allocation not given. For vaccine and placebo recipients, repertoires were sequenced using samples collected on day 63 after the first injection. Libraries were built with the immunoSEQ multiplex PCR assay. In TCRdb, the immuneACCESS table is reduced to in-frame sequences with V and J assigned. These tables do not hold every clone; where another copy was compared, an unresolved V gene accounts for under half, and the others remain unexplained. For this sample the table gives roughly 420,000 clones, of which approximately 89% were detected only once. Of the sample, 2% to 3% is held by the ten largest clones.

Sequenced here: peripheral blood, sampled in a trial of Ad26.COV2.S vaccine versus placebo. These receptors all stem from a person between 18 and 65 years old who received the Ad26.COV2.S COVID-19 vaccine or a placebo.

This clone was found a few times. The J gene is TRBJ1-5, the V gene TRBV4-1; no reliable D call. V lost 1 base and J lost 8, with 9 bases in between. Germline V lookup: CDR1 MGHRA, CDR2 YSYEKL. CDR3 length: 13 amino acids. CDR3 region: CASSQAEVEPQHF. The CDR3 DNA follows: TGCGCCAGCAGCCAAGCGGAAGTGGAGCCCCAGCATTTT.

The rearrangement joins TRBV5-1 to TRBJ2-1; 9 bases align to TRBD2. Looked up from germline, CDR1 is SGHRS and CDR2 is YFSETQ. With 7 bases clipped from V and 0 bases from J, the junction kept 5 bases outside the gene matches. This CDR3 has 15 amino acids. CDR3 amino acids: CASRIAGVSYNEQFF. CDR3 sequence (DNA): TGCGCCAGCCGAATAGCGGGAGTCTCCTACAATGAGCAGTTCTTC.

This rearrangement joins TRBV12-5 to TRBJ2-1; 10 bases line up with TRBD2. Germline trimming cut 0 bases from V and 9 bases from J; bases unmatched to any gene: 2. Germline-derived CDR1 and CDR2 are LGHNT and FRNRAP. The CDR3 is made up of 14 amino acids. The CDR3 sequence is CASGLVAGGSEQFF. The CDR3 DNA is TGTGCTAGTGGTTTGGTAGCGGGAGGGAGTGAGCAGTTCTTC.

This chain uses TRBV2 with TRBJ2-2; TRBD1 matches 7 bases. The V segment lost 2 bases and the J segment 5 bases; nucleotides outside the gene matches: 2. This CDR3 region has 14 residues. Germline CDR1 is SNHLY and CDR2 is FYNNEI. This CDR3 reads CASSEQGETGELFF. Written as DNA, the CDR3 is TGTGCCAGCAGTGAACAGGGGGAGACCGGGGAGCTGTTTTTT.

Here the CDR3 reads CASSRKPRGTAYNSPLHF. In DNA, the CDR3 is TGTGCCAGCAGCCGAAAACCCCGCGGGACAGCATATAATTCACCCCTCCACTTT. The genes are TRBV14 and TRBJ1-6; TRBD1 matches 7 bases. There are 18 residues in the CDR3. V lost 4 bases to trimming and J lost 4 bases; unmatched junction nucleotides: 13. CDR1 is SGHDN and CDR2 is FVKESK in the germline V gene.

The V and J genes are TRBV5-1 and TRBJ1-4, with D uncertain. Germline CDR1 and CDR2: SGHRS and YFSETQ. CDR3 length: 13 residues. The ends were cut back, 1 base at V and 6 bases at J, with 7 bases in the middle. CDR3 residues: CASSLSPDEKLFF. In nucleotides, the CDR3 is TGCGCCAGCAGCTTGTCCCCAGATGAAAAACTGTTTTTT.

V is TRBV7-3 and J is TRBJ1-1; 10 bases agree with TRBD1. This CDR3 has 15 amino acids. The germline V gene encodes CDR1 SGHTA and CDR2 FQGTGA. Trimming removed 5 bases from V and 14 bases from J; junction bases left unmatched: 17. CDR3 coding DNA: TGTGCCAGCAGCCCGAGCGGTGACAGGGGGCGAGCAATGTTCTTT. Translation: CASSPSGDRGRAMFF.

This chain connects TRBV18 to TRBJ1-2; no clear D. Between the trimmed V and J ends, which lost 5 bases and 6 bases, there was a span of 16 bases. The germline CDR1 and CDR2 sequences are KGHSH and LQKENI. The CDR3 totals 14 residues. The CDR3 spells CASSDSLFMDGYTF. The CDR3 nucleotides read TGTGCCAGCTCAGACTCGTTGTTTATGGATGGCTACACCTTC. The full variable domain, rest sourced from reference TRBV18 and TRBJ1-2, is NAGVMQNPRHLVRRRGQEARLRCSPMKGHSHVYWYRQLPEEGLKFMVYLQKENIIDESGMPKERFSAEFPKEGPSILRIQQVVRGDSAAYFCASSDSLFMDGYTFGSGTRLTVV.

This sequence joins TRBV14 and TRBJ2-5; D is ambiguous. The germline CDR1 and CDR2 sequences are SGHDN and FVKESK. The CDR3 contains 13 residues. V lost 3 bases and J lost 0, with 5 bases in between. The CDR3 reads CASSHSYQETQYF. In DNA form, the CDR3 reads TGTGCCAGCAGCCATTCTTACCAAGAGACCCAGTACTTC. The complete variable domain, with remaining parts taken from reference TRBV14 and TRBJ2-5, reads EAGVTQFPSHSVIEKGQTVTLRCDPISGHDNLYWYRRVMGKEIKFLLHFVKESKQDESGMPNNRFLAERTGGTYSTLKVQPAELEDSGVYFCASSHSYQETQYFGPGTRLLVL.

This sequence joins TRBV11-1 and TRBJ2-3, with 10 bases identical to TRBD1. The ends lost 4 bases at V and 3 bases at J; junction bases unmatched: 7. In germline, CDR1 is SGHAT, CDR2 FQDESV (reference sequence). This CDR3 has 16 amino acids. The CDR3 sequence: CASSSEGQGWTDTQYF. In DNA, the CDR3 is TGTGCCAGCAGCTCCGAGGGACAGGGGTGGACAGATACGCAGTATTTT.

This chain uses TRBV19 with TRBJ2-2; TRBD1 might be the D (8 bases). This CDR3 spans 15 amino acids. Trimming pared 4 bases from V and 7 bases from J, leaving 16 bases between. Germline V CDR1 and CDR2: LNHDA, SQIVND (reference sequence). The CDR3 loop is CASSNTGGVHGELFF. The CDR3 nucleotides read TGTGCCAGTAGTAATACAGGGGGGGTTCACGGGGAGCTGTTTTTT. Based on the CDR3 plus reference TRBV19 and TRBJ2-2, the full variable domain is DGGITQSPKYLFRKEGQNVTLSCEQNLNHDAMYWYRQDPGQGLRLIYYSQIVNDFQKGDIAEGYSVSREKKESFPLTVTSAQKNPTAFYLCASSNTGGVHGELFFGEGSRLTVL.

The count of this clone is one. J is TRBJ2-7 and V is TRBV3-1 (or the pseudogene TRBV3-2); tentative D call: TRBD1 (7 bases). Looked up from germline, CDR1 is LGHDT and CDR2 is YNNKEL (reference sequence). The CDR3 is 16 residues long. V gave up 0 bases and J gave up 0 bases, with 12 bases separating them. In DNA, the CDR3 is TGTGCCAGCAGCCAAGAGGAGGGGGCGAGCTCCTACGAGCAGTACGTC. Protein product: CASSQEEGASSYEQYV.

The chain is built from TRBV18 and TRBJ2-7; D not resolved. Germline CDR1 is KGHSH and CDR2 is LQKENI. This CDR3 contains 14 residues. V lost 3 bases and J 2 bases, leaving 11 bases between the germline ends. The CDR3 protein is CASSPEPLPYEQYF. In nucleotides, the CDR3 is TGTGCCAGCTCACCCGAACCCCTTCCCTACGAGCAGTACTTC.

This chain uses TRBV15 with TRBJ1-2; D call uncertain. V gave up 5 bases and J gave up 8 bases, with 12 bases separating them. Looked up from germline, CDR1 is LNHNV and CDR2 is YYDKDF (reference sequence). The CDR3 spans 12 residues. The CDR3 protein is CATSLQVGGYTF. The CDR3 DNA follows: TGTGCCACCAGCTTACAAGTAGGGGGCTACACCTTC.

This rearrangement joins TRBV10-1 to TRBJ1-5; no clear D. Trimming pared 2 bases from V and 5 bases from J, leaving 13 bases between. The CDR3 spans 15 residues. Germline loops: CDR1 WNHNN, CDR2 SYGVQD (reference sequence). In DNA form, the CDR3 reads TGCGCCAGCAGTGAGGACGGGGTACCCTATCAGCCCCAGCATTTT. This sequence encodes CASSEDGVPYQPQHF.

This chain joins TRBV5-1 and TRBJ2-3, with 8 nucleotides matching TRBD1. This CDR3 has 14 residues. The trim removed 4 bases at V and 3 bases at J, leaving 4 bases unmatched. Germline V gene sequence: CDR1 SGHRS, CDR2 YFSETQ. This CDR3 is CASSGWDRTDTQYF. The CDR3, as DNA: TGCGCCAGCAGCGGGTGGGACAGGACAGATACGCAGTATTTT.

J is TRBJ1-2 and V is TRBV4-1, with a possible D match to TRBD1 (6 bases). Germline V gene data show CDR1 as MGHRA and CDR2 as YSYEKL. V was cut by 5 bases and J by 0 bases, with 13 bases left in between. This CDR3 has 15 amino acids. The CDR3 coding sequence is TGCGCCAGCAGCTACACAGGGCATACTAACTATGGCTACACCTTC. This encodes CASSYTGHTNYGYTF.

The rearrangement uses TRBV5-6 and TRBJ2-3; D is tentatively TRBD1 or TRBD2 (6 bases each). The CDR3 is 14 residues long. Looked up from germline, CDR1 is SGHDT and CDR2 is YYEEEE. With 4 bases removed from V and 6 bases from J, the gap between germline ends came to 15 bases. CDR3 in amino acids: CASSQMGGGDTQYF. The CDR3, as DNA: TGTGCCAGCAGCCAGATGGGGGGCGGGGATACGCAGTATTTT.

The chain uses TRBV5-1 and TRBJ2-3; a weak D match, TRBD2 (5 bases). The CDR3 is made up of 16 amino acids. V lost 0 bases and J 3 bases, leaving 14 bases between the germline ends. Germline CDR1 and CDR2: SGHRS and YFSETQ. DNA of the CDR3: TGCGCCAGCAGCTTGGGGACTCCCCAGAGGACAGATACGCAGTATTTT. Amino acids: CASSLGTPQRTDTQYF.

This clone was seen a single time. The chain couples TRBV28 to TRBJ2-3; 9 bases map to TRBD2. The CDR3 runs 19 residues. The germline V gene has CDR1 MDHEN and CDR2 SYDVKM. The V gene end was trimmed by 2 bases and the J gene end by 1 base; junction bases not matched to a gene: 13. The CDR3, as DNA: TGTGCCAGCAGTTTAAGCGGGGGGCCCCCGGGTTCGCGCACAGATACGCAGTATTTT. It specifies CASSLSGGPPGSRTDTQYF.

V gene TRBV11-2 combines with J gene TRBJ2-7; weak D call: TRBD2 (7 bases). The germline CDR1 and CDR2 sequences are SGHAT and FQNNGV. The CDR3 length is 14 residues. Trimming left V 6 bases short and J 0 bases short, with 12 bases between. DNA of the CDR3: TGTGCCAGCAGGGCGGGGGCATCCTCCTACGAGCAGTACTTC. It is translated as CASRAGASSYEQYF.

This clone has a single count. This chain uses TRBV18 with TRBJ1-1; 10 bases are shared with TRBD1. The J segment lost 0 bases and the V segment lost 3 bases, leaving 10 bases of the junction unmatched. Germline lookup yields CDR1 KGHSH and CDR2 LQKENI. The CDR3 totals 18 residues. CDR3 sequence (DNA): TGTGCCAGCTCACCGAGACGTGGACAGGGGGGGGTGAACACTGAAGCTTTCTTT. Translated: CASSPRRGQGGVNTEAFF.

The CDR3 bases are TGTGCCAGCAGCTTAGGGTGGGAGACCCAGTACTTC. It specifies CASSLGWETQYF. The chain couples TRBV7-2 to TRBJ2-5; D is unclear. The CDR3 spans 12 residues. V was shortened by 1 base and J by 5 bases, with 5 bases between the two germline ends. From germline, CDR1 is SGHTA and CDR2 FQGNSA.